A single sample gave rise to the 27 T cell receptor beta chains below, sequenced in a study of graft-versus-host responses after intestinal transplantation. The data were produced by immunoSEQ multiplex PCR, yet TCRdb's version contains in-frame clones alone and is incomplete. The table has approximately 49,000 clones, 95% seen once. No antigen has been assigned to these receptors. The source was unstimulated CD8+ T cells sorted from spleen or lymph node cells, collected before transplant. The receptor source for this set is a human donor who was the organ donor for an intestinal transplant.

This clone was seen just once. V and J are TRBV19 and TRBJ2-1, with D uncertain. This CDR3 is built from 10 residues. The germline V gene encodes CDR1 LNHDA and CDR2 SQIVND (reference sequence). Between the trimmed V and J ends, which lost 9 bases and 10 bases, there was a span of 10 bases. For the CDR3, the DNA is TGTGCCAGCGGTTCGGTCGAGCAGTTCTTC. This translates into CASGSVEQFF. The whole variable domain, remainder taken from reference TRBV19 and TRBJ2-1, is DGGITQSPKYLFRKEGQNVTLSCEQNLNHDAMYWYRQDPGQGLRLIYYSQIVNDFQKGDIAEGYSVSREKKESFPLTVTSAQKNPTAFYLCASGSVEQFFGPGTRLTVL.

V gene TRBV28 combines with J gene TRBJ2-1, with 7 bases fitting TRBD1. Germline V gene sequence: CDR1 MDHEN, CDR2 SYDVKM. This CDR3 is 14 amino acids long. V lost 6 bases to trimming and J lost 4 bases; unmatched junction nucleotides: 6. The CDR3, as DNA: TGTGCCAGCAGGGCAGGGACAGCATACAATGAGCAGTTCTTC. Residues: CASRAGTAYNEQFF. Filled out from reference TRBV28 and TRBJ2-1, the complete variable domain reads DVKVTQSSRYLVKRTGEKVFLECVQDMDHENMFWYRQDPGLGLRLIYFSYDVKMKEKGDIPEGYSVSREKKERFSLILESASTNQTSMYLCASRAGTAYNEQFFGPGTRLTVL.

This clone was recorded only once. V usage is TRBV5-4 and J usage is TRBJ2-7; D gene ambiguous. The CDR3 contains 14 residues. CDR1 is SGHNT, CDR2 YYREEE, per germline (reference sequence). The V end lost 1 base, the J end lost 2 bases, and 10 bases lay between the germline ends. CDR3 loop: CASSLSLSPYEQYF. CDR3 nucleotide sequence: TGTGCCAGCAGCTTGAGTCTTAGCCCCTACGAGCAGTACTTC.

This sequence joins TRBV6-5 and TRBJ1-4; D is perhaps TRBD1 (6 bases). Between the trimmed V and J ends, which lost 5 bases and 5 bases, there was a span of 15 bases. CDR1 MNHEY and CDR2 SVGAGI come from the germline V gene. This CDR3 region has 15 residues. For the CDR3, the DNA is TGTGCCAGCAGTCCTACAAGACAGGAAAATGAAAAACTGTTTTTT. Protein sequence: CASSPTRQENEKLFF.

With regard to this clone: The same CDR3 can be traced to other DNA sequences in this sample. The chain carries TRBV9 and TRBJ2-7; D is uncertain. Germline CDR1 is SGDLS and CDR2 is YYNGEE. The CDR3 spans 13 residues. The V end was cut by 0 bases, the J end by 1 base, with 5 bases between. The CDR3 DNA reads TGTGCCAGCAGCGTAGGAGGATCCTACGAGCAGTACTTC. Its protein product is CASSVGGSYEQYF.

This chain links TRBV28 with TRBJ1-5; D is unresolved. CDR1 MDHEN and CDR2 SYDVKM come from the germline V gene. Trimming left V 8 bases short and J 1 base short, with 12 bases between. The CDR3 contains 14 residues. The CDR3 is CASGLVGSNQPQHF. The CDR3 DNA reads TGTGCCAGCGGACTTGTCGGCAGCAATCAGCCCCAGCATTTT.

The CDR3 DNA is TGTGCCAGCAGCCCAGTCCCCGTAGGGGGCGATCAGCCCCAGCATTTT. This encodes CASSPVPVGGDQPQHF. This chain uses TRBV28 with TRBJ1-5; TRBD1 aligns across 7 bases. This CDR3 has 16 amino acids. The V segment lost 6 bases and the J segment 5 bases; nucleotides outside the gene matches: 13. The germline V gene encodes CDR1 MDHEN and CDR2 SYDVKM.

The chain uses TRBV2 and TRBJ2-3; 7 nucleotides align to TRBD1. V was pared by 3 bases and J by 3 bases, with 3 bases of the junction left unmatched. Germline CDR1 is SNHLY and CDR2 is FYNNEI. The CDR3 contains 14 residues. The CDR3 bases are TGTGCCAGCAGTGACAGGGGGATGACAGATACGCAGTATTTT. Translating gives CASSDRGMTDTQYF.

The CDR3 DNA reads TGCGCCAGCAGAGCTGACATACCCTACGAGCAGTACTTC. As protein: CASRADIPYEQYF. The chain employs TRBV5-1 and TRBJ2-5; D gene unclear. TRBJ2-7 matches the DNA end more closely, so the J call is doubtful. CDR1 is SGHRS and CDR2 is YFSETQ in the germline V gene. CDR3 size: 13 residues.

This chain connects TRBV5-4 to TRBJ2-5, with 7 nucleotides matching TRBD1. Germline V gives CDR1 SGHNT, CDR2 YYREEE (reference sequence). The CDR3 runs 15 residues. Trimming took 2 bases from V and 5 from J; bases not matched to a gene: 9. The chain's CDR3 is CASSLGAGGWETQYF. CDR3 nucleotide sequence: TGTGCCAGCAGCTTAGGGGCAGGGGGTTGGGAGACCCAGTACTTC.

The chain recombines TRBV27 with TRBJ1-6; no clear D gene. This CDR3 has 19 amino acids. Germline V gene data show CDR1 as MNHEY and CDR2 as SMNVEV (reference sequence). V gave up 0 bases and J gave up 2 bases, with 17 bases separating them. This CDR3 reads CASSLSDVAGGPYNSPLHF. CDR3 sequence (DNA): TGTGCCAGCAGTTTATCGGACGTGGCCGGAGGTCCCTATAATTCACCCCTCCACTTT.

V is TRBV28 and J is TRBJ2-1; 14 bases map to TRBD2. The CDR3 contains 19 residues. The V and J ends lost 7 bases and 5 bases, in that order; junction bases with no gene match: 16. Germline CDR1 and CDR2: MDHEN and SYDVKM. CDR3 sequence reads: CASTPPPGLAGVIDNEQFF. CDR3 nucleotides: TGTGCCAGCACACCCCCTCCGGGACTAGCGGGGGTTATCGACAATGAGCAGTTCTTC.

The gene calls are TRBV4-2 and TRBJ1-4, with unresolved D. The CDR3 has 15 residues. Germline V gene sequence: CDR1 LGHNA, CDR2 YNFKEQ. Trimming pared 5 bases from V and 12 bases from J, leaving 22 bases between. For the CDR3, the DNA is TGTGCCAGCAGCAAGGACTCAACTTATCCCCCGGAACTGTTTTTT. It translates to CASSKDSTYPPELFF.

The rearrangement links TRBV7-9 to TRBJ1-2; D is possibly TRBD1 (6 bases). With 5 bases removed from V and 4 bases from J, the gap between germline ends came to 20 bases. The V gene's germline CDR1 is SEHNR and CDR2 FQNEAQ (reference sequence). CDR3 size: 16 residues. The CDR3: CASSHSAGHNFYGYTF. The CDR3 DNA is TGTGCCAGCAGCCATAGCGCGGGACACAACTTCTATGGCTACACCTTC.

The J gene is TRBJ1-2, the V gene TRBV11-2, with D tentatively TRBD1 (6 bases). This CDR3 comprises 20 residues. CDR1 SGHAT and CDR2 FQNNGV come from the germline V gene. The V and J ends lost 0 bases and 3 bases respectively, with 26 bases between them. CDR3 region: CASSLDYREGGLQGDYGYTF. The CDR3 DNA reads TGTGCCAGCAGCTTAGATTATAGGGAGGGGGGACTGCAAGGAGACTATGGCTACACCTTC.

The rearrangement uses TRBV6-1 and TRBJ2-7, with TRBD2 matching over 8 bases. Germline CDR1 and CDR2: MNHNS and SASEGT. The CDR3 runs to 15 residues. Trimming at V came to 2 bases and at J to 3 bases, leaving 6 bases not matched to a gene. CDR3 sequence reads: CASSEFWAGGYEQYF. The CDR3 bases are TGTGCCAGCAGTGAATTTTGGGCGGGGGGCTACGAGCAGTACTTC.

This chain links TRBV13 with TRBJ2-3, with 9 bases matching TRBD2. Germline lookup yields CDR1 PRHDT and CDR2 FYEKMQ (reference sequence). The V segment lost 3 bases and the J segment 0 bases; nucleotides outside the gene matches: 1. This CDR3 spans 15 amino acids. Here the CDR3 reads CASSFSGGSTDTQYF. The CDR3 DNA sequence: TGTGCCAGCAGCTTCAGCGGGGGGAGCACAGATACGCAGTATTTT.

CDR3 bases: TGTGCCAGCAGCCTAGGGACGGCCTCCTACGAGCAGTACTTC. It specifies CASSLGTASYEQYF. V and J are TRBV27 and TRBJ2-7; D is possibly TRBD1 or TRBD2 (5 bases each). The germline gives CDR1 MNHEY, CDR2 SMNVEV (reference sequence). Trimming removed 6 bases at V and 0 bases at J, with 12 bases between. The CDR3 is 14 residues long.

As to this clone: At one boundary the junction diverges from the germline segment, which might be a read error. The rearrangement uses TRBV19 and TRBJ2-7, with unresolved D. Germline V lookup: CDR1 LNHDA, CDR2 SQIVND (reference sequence). The CDR3 extends over 12 amino acids. CDR3 DNA sequence: TGTGCTAGTAGTCCCCTTGGGTACGAGCAGTACTTC. Translated, it gives CASSPLGYEQYF.

The chain is built from TRBV4-1 and TRBJ2-3; TRBD2 aligns across 14 bases. This CDR3 spans 20 amino acids. CDR1 MGHRA and CDR2 YSYEKL come from the germline V gene. The J segment lost 1 base and the V segment lost 0 bases, leaving 9 bases of the junction unmatched. The CDR3 coding sequence is TGCGCCAGCAGCCAAGATCCCGGACTAGCGGGGGGCGGGGGCACAGATACGCAGTATTTT. The encoded protein is CASSQDPGLAGGGGTDTQYF.

The CDR3 loop reads CASSPGQGAYEQYF. CDR3 in DNA: TGTGCCAGCAGTCCCGGACAGGGGGCCTACGAGCAGTACTTC. This chain links TRBV6-5 with TRBJ2-7; 10 bases map to TRBD1. The V segment lost 5 bases and the J segment 2 bases; nucleotides outside the gene matches: 3. This CDR3 is 14 amino acids long. Germline-derived CDR1 and CDR2 are MNHEY and SVGAGI.

The gene calls are TRBV2 and TRBJ2-3; 9 bases line up with TRBD2. This CDR3 has 15 amino acids. CDR1 SNHLY and CDR2 FYNNEI come from the germline V gene. J was trimmed by 6 bases and V by 5 bases; bases with no gene match: 9. As DNA, the CDR3 is TGTGCCAGCAGTCCCGGGCGGGGGGGCTTCGATACGCAGTATTTT. This encodes CASSPGRGGFDTQYF.

The V call is TRBV6-1, the J call TRBJ2-7; D may match TRBD1 or TRBD2 (5 bases each). Trimming removed 4 bases at V and 3 bases at J, with 19 bases between. Germline assignment: CDR1 MNHNS and CDR2 SASEGT. The CDR3 spans 16 residues. CDR3 region: CASSANEGTENYEQYF. CDR3 nucleotide sequence: TGTGCCAGCAGTGCCAACGAGGGGACGGAGAACTACGAGCAGTACTTC.

The chain combines TRBV7-2 with TRBJ2-7; D remains unclear. CDR3 length: 15 amino acids. Trimming cost V 6 bases and J 3 bases, with 18 bases left between them. Looked up from germline, CDR1 is SGHTA and CDR2 is FQGNSA. DNA of the CDR3: TGTGCCAGCAGGATTATAGGACCCACGAACTACGAGCAGTACTTC. It is translated as CASRIIGPTNYEQYF. Supplemented by reference TRBV7-2 and TRBJ2-7, the full variable domain reads GAGVSQSPSNKVTEKGKDVELRCDPISGHTALYWYRQSLGQGLEFLIYFQGNSAPDKSGLPSDRFSAERTGGSVSTLTIQRTQQEDSAVYLCASRIIGPTNYEQYFGPGTRLTVT.

The V call is TRBV7-3, the J call TRBJ2-1; perhaps D is TRBD1 or TRBD2 (5 bases each). The CDR3 is 15 amino acids. The V gene lost 2 bases and the J gene lost 5 bases, with 13 bases spanning the gap. From germline, CDR1 is SGHTA and CDR2 FQGTGA. The CDR3, as DNA: TGTGCCAGCAGCTTAGGAGGTGAGGGGAACAATGAGCAGTTCTTC. It is translated as CASSLGGEGNNEQFF.

This chain connects TRBV28 to TRBJ1-3; D remains unclear. V gave up 1 base and J gave up 1 base, with 8 bases separating them. The germline V gene has CDR1 MDHEN and CDR2 SYDVKM. CDR3 length equals 15 residues. In nucleotides, the CDR3 is TGTGCCAGCAGTTTATCGCACGGATCTGGAAACACCATATATTTT. It is translated as CASSLSHGSGNTIYF. Full variable domain (missing parts from reference TRBV28 and TRBJ1-3): DVKVTQSSRYLVKRTGEKVFLECVQDMDHENMFWYRQDPGLGLRLIYFSYDVKMKEKGDIPEGYSVSREKKERFSLILESASTNQTSMYLCASSLSHGSGNTIYFGEGSWLTVV.

The chain recombines TRBV5-1 with TRBJ2-2; 10 bases fit TRBD2. J lost 7 bases, V lost 7 bases, and 4 bases had no gene match. Germline assignment: CDR1 SGHRS and CDR2 YFSETQ. CDR3 size: 13 residues. The CDR3 loop is CASHPSGGGELFF. DNA for the CDR3: TGCGCCAGCCATCCTAGCGGGGGCGGGGAGCTGTTTTTT.